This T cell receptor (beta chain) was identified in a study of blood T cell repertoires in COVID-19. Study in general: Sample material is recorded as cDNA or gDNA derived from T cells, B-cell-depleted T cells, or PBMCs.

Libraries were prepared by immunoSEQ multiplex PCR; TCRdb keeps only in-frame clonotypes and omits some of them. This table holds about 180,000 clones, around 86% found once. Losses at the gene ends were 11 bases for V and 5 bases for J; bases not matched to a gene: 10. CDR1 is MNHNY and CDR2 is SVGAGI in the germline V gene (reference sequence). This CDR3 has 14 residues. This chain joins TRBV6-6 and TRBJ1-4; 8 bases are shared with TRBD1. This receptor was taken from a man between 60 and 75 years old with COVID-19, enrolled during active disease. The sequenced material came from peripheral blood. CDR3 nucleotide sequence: TGTGCCGGGGCAAGGACAGGGACGAATGAAAAACTGTTTTTT. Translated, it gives CAGARTGTNEKLFF.